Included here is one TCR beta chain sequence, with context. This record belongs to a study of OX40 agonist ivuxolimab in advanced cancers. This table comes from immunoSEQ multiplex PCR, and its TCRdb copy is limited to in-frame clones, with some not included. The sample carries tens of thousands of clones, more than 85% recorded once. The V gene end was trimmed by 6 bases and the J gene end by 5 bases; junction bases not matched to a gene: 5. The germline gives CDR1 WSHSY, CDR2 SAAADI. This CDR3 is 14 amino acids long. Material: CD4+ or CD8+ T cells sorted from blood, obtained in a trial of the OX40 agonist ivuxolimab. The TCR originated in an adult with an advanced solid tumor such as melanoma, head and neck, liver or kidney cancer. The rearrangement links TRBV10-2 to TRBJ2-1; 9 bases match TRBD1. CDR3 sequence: CASSQQGANNEQFF. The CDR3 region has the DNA TGCGCCAGCAGCCAACAGGGGGCCAACAATGAGCAGTTCTTC.